These T cell receptor beta chains were read from a single sample in a study of shared clonotypes between healthy human individuals. Measured with immunoSEQ multiplex PCR; TCRdb has only the in-frame clones, and not every one. This sample yields over a million clones, of which approximately 98% are seen a single time; 0.4% to 0.55% belongs to the top ten. Input material: naive CD4+ T cells sorted from blood. The receptors here all came from a young man in good health. The CDR3 runs from the conserved cysteine through the conserved F or W. The D gene is left open where the match is weak. Only some rows state a clone size, as once, few, many or a class for expanded clones.

NA	TRBV11-2	TRBJ2-7	TRBD2	TGTGCCAGCAGCTCGGGACTAGCGGGAGTTGCGATGATAGAGCAGTACTTC	CASSSGLAGVAMIEQYF
NA	TRBV6-1	TRBJ1-4	TRBD1	TGTGCCAGCAGTGCCGGGACAGGGTCTAATGAAAAACTGTTTTTT	CASSAGTGSNEKLFF
NA	TRBV5-1	TRBJ2-5	NA	TGCGCCAGCAGCATAACAGGGATGGAGACCCAGTACTTC	CASSITGMETQYF
NA	TRBV7-2	TRBJ2-7	NA	TGTGCCAGCAGCTTAGGTCTCCCACAGGCAAGGGTCGCAGAGCAGTACTTC	CASSLGLPQARVAEQYF
NA	TRBV28	TRBJ2-7	TRBD1	TGTGCCAGCAGTTTTTCGGACAGGGCTGGCGAGCAGTACTTC	CASSFSDRAGEQYF
NA	TRBV5-5	TRBJ2-7	TRBD1	TGTGCCAGCAGGGCCGGGACAGGGGTCCACGAGCAGTACTTC	CASRAGTGVHEQYF
NA	TRBV5-1	TRBJ2-2	TRBD2	TGCGCCAGCAGCCCAGGACTAGCGGGAGTTGCCGGGGAGCTGTTTTTT	CASSPGLAGVAGELFF
NA	TRBV11-3	TRBJ2-5	NA	TGTGCCAGCAGCTTGGGGCAGGCGGGTAGGACCCAGTACTTC	CASSLGQAGRTQYF
NA	TRBV12-5	TRBJ2-5	NA	TGTGCTAGTGACAAGGAGCAGCAAGAGACCCAGTACTTC	CASDKEQQETQYF
NA	TRBV29-1	TRBJ2-7	NA	TGCAGCGTTGTTCTCGGATCCTACGAGCAGTACTTC	CSVVLGSYEQYF
NA	TRBV19	TRBJ1-5	NA	TGTGCCAGTAAGGGGGGAGATCAGCCCCAGCATTTT	CASKGGDQPQHF
NA	TRBV4-1	TRBJ1-2	NA	TGCGCCAGCAGCCAAGACAGGGGCAGTTCCTATGGCTACACCTTC	CASSQDRGSSYGYTF
NA	TRBV9	TRBJ2-7	NA	TGTGCCAGCAGCGTAGGGGAGAAAGGCTACGAGCAGTACTTC	CASSVGEKGYEQYF
NA	TRBV7-8	TRBJ2-1	NA	TGTGCCAGCAGCTTAGCATTTACTAATGAGCAGTTCTTC	CASSLAFTNEQFF
NA	TRBV18	TRBJ1-1	NA	TGTGCCAGCTCACCAGCGGGGTCTACTAGAAACACTGAAGCTTTCTTT	CASSPAGSTRNTEAFF
NA	TRBV18	TRBJ2-3	TRBD2	TGTGCCAGCTCAGCGACTAGCGGGAGGGAAACAGATACGCAGTATTTT	CASSATSGRETDTQYF
NA	TRBV7-9	TRBJ2-7	TRBD1	TGTGCCAGCAGCCTCCCCGGGACAGGGGGCTTTGCCTACGAGCAGTACTTC	CASSLPGTGGFAYEQYF
NA	TRBV5-1	TRBJ2-3	TRBD2	TGCGCCAGCAGAGGACTAGCGGAGCCCCCAGATACGCAGTATTTT	CASRGLAEPPDTQYF
NA	TRBV2	TRBJ2-2	NA	TGTGCCAGCAGTGGAATAGCAGTCACCGGGGAGCTGTTTTTT	CASSGIAVTGELFF
NA	TRBV21-1	TRBJ1-4	NA	TGTGCCAGCAGCAATGACGGGGGAGACAGGGAGATGGCAACTAATGAAAAACTGTTTTTT	CASSNDGGDREMATNEKLFF
NA	TRBV5-4	TRBJ2-1	NA	TGTGCCAGCAGCTTGGCACCTGAGCCTGAGCAGTTCTTC	CASSLAPEPEQFF
NA	TRBV15	TRBJ2-2	TRBD2	TGTGCCACCAGCACAGCGGGAGCGGGCACCGGGGAGCTGTTTTTT	CATSTAGAGTGELFF
NA	TRBV5-1	TRBJ1-5	NA	TGCGCCAGCAGCTTGGGCCTGGGGGATAATCAGCCCCAGCATTTT	CASSLGLGDNQPQHF
NA	TRBV2	TRBJ2-1	NA	TGTGCCAGCAGTGAGCGAGGAGTCGGTGAGCAGTTCTTC	CASSERGVGEQFF
NA	TRBV9	TRBJ2-7	NA	TGTGCCAGCAGCGTTCGGTCGGACTACGAGCAGTACTTC	CASSVRSDYEQYF
NA	TRBV25-1	TRBJ2-7	TRBD2	TGTGCCAGGAAGGGAGGGCCATCCTACGAGCAGTACTTC	CARKGGPSYEQYF
NA	TRBV5-5	TRBJ2-2	TRBD2	TGTGCCAGCAGCTGGAGAGGACTAGCGGGAGGTAGGACCGGGGAGCTGTTTTTT	CASSWRGLAGGRTGELFF
once	TRBV2	TRBJ2-4	TRBD1	TGTGCCAGCAGGGACCCGGGACAGGGACAAGTAACCATTCAGTACTTC	CASRDPGQGQVTIQYF
NA	TRBV4-2	TRBJ1-4	NA	TGTGCCAGCAGCAGGGACAAGAATGAAAAACTGTTTTTT	CASSRDKNEKLFF
once	TRBV19	TRBJ2-7	NA	TGTGCCAGTAGTAAACCGGGGATTTACGAGCAGTACTTC	CASSKPGIYEQYF
once	TRBV30	TRBJ2-1	TRBD2	TGTGCCCATCACTTCGCATACGGGACTAGCGGGAGGGGGGGCTGGAATGAGCAGTTCTTC	CAHHFAYGTSGRGGWNEQFF
NA	TRBV7-2	TRBJ2-1	NA	TGTGCCAGCAGCTTCGACGGTAGCTCCTACAATGAGCAGTTCTTC	CASSFDGSSYNEQFF
NA	TRBV28	TRBJ2-7	TRBD1	TGTGCCAGCAGTTTGAGGGACAGACCGATTTCCGAGCAGTACTTC	CASSLRDRPISEQYF
once	TRBV11-2	TRBJ1-2	NA	TGTGCCAGCAGCAAATCACCGAAGGGTTTGGGGGGCTACACCTTC	CASSKSPKGLGGYTF
NA	TRBV28	TRBJ2-7	TRBD2	TGTGCCAGCACCCGAAGTGGATTGGGGGAGGGATACGAGCAGTACTTC	CASTRSGLGEGYEQYF
NA	TRBV6-1	TRBJ1-5	NA	TGTGCCAGCAGTGATACCCATCAGCCCCAGCATTTT	CASSDTHQPQHF
once	TRBV29-1	TRBJ2-2	NA	TGCAGCGTTGATAAGGGGCGCGGCGGGGAGCTGTTTTTT	CSVDKGRGGELFF
NA	TRBV28	TRBJ1-5	NA	TGTGCCAGCAGTTCCGGGGGGCTTTATAGCAATCAGCCCCAGCATTTT	CASSSGGLYSNQPQHF
NA	TRBV27	TRBJ2-2	TRBD2	TGTGCCAGCAGTCACTACTGGCCAGCGGGAGGTACCGGGGAGCTGTTTTTT	CASSHYWPAGGTGELFF
NA	TRBV4-1	TRBJ2-2	NA	TGCGCCAGCAGCCAAACACCTCCCGAGGGAGCCGGGGAGCTGTTTTTT	CASSQTPPEGAGELFF
once	TRBV5-8	TRBJ2-7	NA	TGTGCCAGCAGATTTTACGAGCAGTACTTC	CASRFYEQYF
NA	TRBV25-1	TRBJ2-6	NA	TGTGCCAGCGGTCGGGACTCTGGGGCCAACGTCCTGACTTTC	CASGRDSGANVLTF
NA	TRBV7-3	TRBJ2-7	NA	TGTGCCAGCAGCCCGCAGCGGGCAGGGGCTCACGAGCAGTACTTC	CASSPQRAGAHEQYF
NA	TRBV2	TRBJ2-7	NA	TGTGCCAGCATCGGGTCTATGAGCTACGAGCAGTACTTC	CASIGSMSYEQYF
NA	TRBV5-5	TRBJ2-7	NA	TGTGCCAGCAGCTTGCGCGCCAAAACCTACGAGCAGTACTTC	CASSLRAKTYEQYF
NA	TRBV2	TRBJ1-4	NA	TGTGCCAGCAGTACCACCGTGGGCTTAGGTGAAAAACTGTTTTTT	CASSTTVGLGEKLFF
NA	TRBV5-1	TRBJ2-3	NA	TGCGCCAGCAGCAGGGAGGCAGATACGCAGTATTTT	CASSREADTQYF
NA	TRBV5-4	TRBJ1-1	NA	TGTGCCAGCAGCTTGAAGGGTTTGGGAAACACTGAAGCTTTCTTT	CASSLKGLGNTEAFF
NA	TRBV14	TRBJ2-3	NA	TGTGCCAGCAGCCTATGGCAGGCGGGGCCGGGCACAGATACGCAGTATTTT	CASSLWQAGPGTDTQYF
NA	TRBV7-9	TRBJ2-3	NA	TGTGCCAGCAGCAAGACCTACAGGAGCGCGAACACAGATACGCAGTATTTT	CASSKTYRSANTDTQYF
once	TRBV5-6	TRBJ2-2	TRBD1	TGTGCCAGCAGCCCTCCAGACAGGGTTTCTGGGGAGCTGTTTTTT	CASSPPDRVSGELFF
NA	TRBV28	TRBJ2-7	TRBD2	TGTGCCACGTCACCGGGACTAGCGACCTACGAGCAGTACTTC	CATSPGLATYEQYF
NA	TRBV18	TRBJ2-7	TRBD2	TGTGCCAGCTCACCTAGGACTAGCGGGAGTTACGAGCAGTACTTC	CASSPRTSGSYEQYF
NA	TRBV9	TRBJ1-3	NA	TGTGCCAGCAGCGTAGTTTCCGGCAGGAACTCTGGAAACACCATATATTTT	CASSVVSGRNSGNTIYF
NA	TRBV2	TRBJ1-5	NA	TGTGCCAGCAGCCATATAAATCCCGGGACACATCGCAATCAGCCCCAGCATTTT	CASSHINPGTHRNQPQHF
NA	TRBV15	TRBJ2-4	TRBD2	TGTGCCACCAGGCAGACCGGGACTAGGGGAAACATTCAGTACTTC	CATRQTGTRGNIQYF
once	TRBV6-1	TRBJ2-5	TRBD2	TGTGCCAGCAGCGCAGGACTAGCGGGACTCGAGACCCAGTACTTC	CASSAGLAGLETQYF